The 7 T cell receptor beta chains presented below share a single source sample, sequenced in a study of T cell repertoires in cytomegalovirus infection. A single record per CDR3 protein comes from TCRdb applying MiXCR to the reads. In the table there are 340,000 or so distinct CDR3 sequences, more than 20% of which are singletons. No antigen has been identified for these receptors. Sequenced here: cultured PBMCs, sampled from culture after CMV antigen stimulation. These receptors were obtained from a human donor in good health (CMV status not recorded). Some clones in this sample may be carry-over from other donors' samples.

The V and J genes are TRBV24-1 and TRBJ2-5, with no clear D. CDR3 size: 14 residues. CDR1 is KGHDR and CDR2 is SFDVKD in the germline V gene. V lost 4 bases, J lost 0 bases, and 8 bases lay in between. For the CDR3, the DNA is TGTGCCACCAGTGACCGACGGTACCAAGAGACCCAGTACTTC. Its translation is CATSDRRYQETQYF.

This clonotype was counted ten times or more. V is TRBV7-2 and J is TRBJ2-1; 9 nucleotides line up with TRBD2. The CDR3 spans 14 residues. CDR1 and CDR2 (germline): SGHTA, FQGNSA. V lost 1 base to trimming and J lost 15 bases; unmatched junction nucleotides: 10. Here the CDR3 DNA reads TGTGCCAGCAGCTTAGAGGGCGGGGGGGGGGGTGGGTTCTTC. It is translated as CASSLEGGGGGGFF.

This clonotype was detected many times. The J gene is TRBJ2-7, the V gene TRBV11-2; D may be TRBD1 (5 bases). Germline CDR1 is SGHAT and CDR2 is FQNNGV. The V gene lost 1 base and the J gene lost 4 bases, with 8 bases spanning the gap. CDR3 size: 13 residues. The CDR3 loop reads CASSLVQGYEQYV. DNA of the CDR3: TGTGCCAGCAGCTTAGTCCAGGGATACGAGCAGTACGTC.

This clonotype has ten or more counts. V usage is TRBV6-1 and J usage is TRBJ1-5, with TRBD1 matching 10 bases. The CDR3 is 13 amino acids. The germline CDR1 and CDR2 sequences are MNHNS and SASEGT. J lost 7 bases, V lost 4 bases, and 1 base had no gene match. The CDR3, as DNA: TGTGCCAGCAGTGGGGACAGGGGCCAGCCCCAGCATTTT. This encodes CASSGDRGQPQHF.

This clonotype was recorded a few times. The chain combines TRBV7-6 with TRBJ2-3; 10 bases are a match to TRBD2. Germline V gives CDR1 SGHVS, CDR2 FNYEAQ. Trimming cost V 5 bases and J 2 bases; bases outside gene matches: 4. The CDR3 sequence is 15 residues long. The CDR3 DNA sequence: TGTGCCAGCAGCCCTAGCGGGAGAGTCACAGATACGCAGTATTTT. Translation gives CASSPSGRVTDTQYF.

The chain joins TRBV4-1 to TRBJ1-5, with D hard to call. Germline assignment: CDR1 MGHRA and CDR2 YSYEKL. V was pared by 4 bases and J by 0 bases, with 19 bases between. This CDR3 contains 18 residues. The CDR3 spells CASSPYGYGDYSNQPQHF. The CDR3 DNA reads as TGCGCCAGCAGCCCCTACGGGTACGGAGACTATAGCAATCAGCCCCAGCATTTT.

V gene TRBV7-9 combines with J gene TRBJ2-2; D uncertain. CDR3 length: 14 amino acids. Germline V lookup: CDR1 SEHNR, CDR2 FQNEAQ (reference sequence). V lost 4 bases, J lost 4 bases, and 10 bases lay in between. CDR3 DNA: TGTGCCAGCAGCTCGGGCCGCCGCACCGGGGAGCTGTTTTTT. This encodes CASSSGRRTGELFF.